This T cell receptor (beta chain) was profiled in a study of CD4+ T cells in melanoma. Findings and caveats of the study: CD8+ T cell, macrophage and B cell function reportedly correlated with neoantigen-specific CD4+ T cells. Reportedly, melanoma neoantigen-specific CD4+ T cells showed varied differentiation states.

CDR3 length equals 15 residues. The germline CDR1 and CDR2 sequences are SGHRS and YFSETQ. Trimming removed 0 bases at V and 4 bases at J, with 8 bases between. Comments on this clone: Its antigen is not identified.

The repertoire was sequenced with immunoSEQ multiplex PCR; TCRdb's copy has only in-frame clones and lacks some. The profile shows 120,000 to 150,000 clones, roughly 91% of them singletons. The chain carries TRBV5-1 and TRBJ2-6; D unresolved. The source is a human donor with melanoma. The CDR3 spells CASSLDVSGANVLTF. The CDR3 DNA is TGCGCCAGCAGCTTGGACGTTTCGGGGGCCAACGTCCTGACTTTC.